The sequence of this TCR beta chain was determined in a study of cytomegalovirus exposure and HLA in healthy donors. Study-wide results and limits: The study labeled fewer than 200 TCR beta chains cytomegalovirus-associated. In vitro checks showed that a few CMV-associated chains really do target CMV antigens.

Clones were sequenced by immunoSEQ multiplex PCR, and TCRdb holds only the in-frame ones, with some missing. Here the sample spans fewer than 75,000 clones, 94% being singletons. The CDR3 sequence is 13 residues long. Per germline, CDR1 SNHLY and CDR2 FYNNEI. Concerning this clone itself: The antigen remains undetermined.

The donors formed part of the approximately 120-subject validation cohort, distinct from the roughly 620-subject first cohort. Sequenced sample: PBMCs. The chain recombines TRBV2 with TRBJ2-1, with D hard to call. The TCR originated in a woman younger than 30 in good health and CMV-seropositive. CDR3 region: CVDLGSANNEQFF. Written as DNA, the CDR3 is TGTGTCGACTTAGGCAGCGCTAACAATGAGCAGTTCTTC.